The T cell receptor beta chain under discussion was sequenced for a study of blood T cell repertoires in COVID-19. This clone was seen only a few times. CDR1 is SGHTA, CDR2 FQGTGA, per germline. The CDR3 spans 14 residues. V lost 6 bases and J lost 5, with 13 bases in between. Measured with immunoSEQ multiplex PCR; TCRdb has only the in-frame clones, and not every one. The sample has 100,000 to 130,000 clones, 55% to 75% seen once. Sequencing used peripheral blood. This rearrangement joins TRBV7-3 to TRBJ2-2, with TRBD1 as a possible D gene (6 bases). The sequence was collected from a woman between 40 and 50 years old with acute or convalescent COVID-19. CDR3 sequence: CASSQGSWTGELFF. The CDR3 region has the DNA TGTGCCAGCAGTCAGGGGTCCTGGACCGGGGAGCTGTTTTTT.